The clone carrying this T cell receptor beta chain was found once. Its antigen is still unknown. Nominally healthy donors were sampled, though unrecorded immune exposures were likely. These data originate in a study of cytomegalovirus exposure and HLA in healthy donors. At the level of the study: The Caucasian-associated ancestry cluster held less than 85% of around 380 genotyped donors.

CDR3 length: 16 amino acids. The germline CDR1 and CDR2 sequences are SGHDT and YYEEEE. Trimming removed 2 bases from V and 2 bases from J, with 16 bases in between. PCR involved 60 Vbeta and 13 Jbeta primers. Sequencing used immunoSEQ multiplex PCR; TCRdb keeps in-frame clones, though not all of them. The table includes roughly 190,000 clones, around 87% detected once. General study results and limits: A few CMV-associated chains were confirmed in vitro to be specific for CMV antigens.

The sequencing sample was made of PBMCs. This TCR was recovered from a man younger than 45 in good health and CMV-seronegative. The V gene is TRBV5-6, the J gene TRBJ2-5, with a possible D match to TRBD1 (6 bases). The DNA of the CDR3 is TGTGCCAGCAGCTTACGTACAGGGTCCCTTCAAGAGACCCAGTACTTC. This translates into CASSLRTGSLQETQYF. The variable domain in full, completed from reference TRBV5-6 and TRBJ2-5, reads DAGVTQSPTHLIKTRGQQVTLRCSPKSGHDTVSWYQQALGQGPQFIFQYYEEEERQRGNFPDRFSGHQFPNYSSELNVNALLLGDSALYLCASSLRTGSLQETQYFGPGTRLLVL.